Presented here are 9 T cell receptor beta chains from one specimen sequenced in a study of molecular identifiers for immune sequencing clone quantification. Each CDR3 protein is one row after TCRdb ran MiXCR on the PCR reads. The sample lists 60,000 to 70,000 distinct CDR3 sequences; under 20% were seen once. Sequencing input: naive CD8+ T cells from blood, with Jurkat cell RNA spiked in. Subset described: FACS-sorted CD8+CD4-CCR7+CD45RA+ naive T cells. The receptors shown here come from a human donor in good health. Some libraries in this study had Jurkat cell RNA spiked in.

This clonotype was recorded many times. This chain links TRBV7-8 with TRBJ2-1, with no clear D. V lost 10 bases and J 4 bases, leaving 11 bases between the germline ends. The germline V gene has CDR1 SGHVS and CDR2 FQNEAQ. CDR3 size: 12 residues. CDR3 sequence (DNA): TGTGCCACTGTAGACTCATACAATGAGCAGTTCTTC. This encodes CATVDSYNEQFF.

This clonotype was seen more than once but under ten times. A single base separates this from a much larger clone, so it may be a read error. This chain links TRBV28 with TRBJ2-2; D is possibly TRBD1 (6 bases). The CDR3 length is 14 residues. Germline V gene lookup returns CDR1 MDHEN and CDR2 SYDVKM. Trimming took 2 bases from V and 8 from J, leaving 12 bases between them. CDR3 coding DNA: TGTGCCAGCAGTTTAGGACAGCCGGGTGGGGAGCTGTTTTTT. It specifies CASSLGQPGGELFF.

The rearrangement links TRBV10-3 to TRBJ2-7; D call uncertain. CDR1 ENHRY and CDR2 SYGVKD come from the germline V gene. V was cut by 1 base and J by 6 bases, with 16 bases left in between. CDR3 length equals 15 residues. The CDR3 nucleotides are TGTGCCATCAGTGAGTGTGAAGCCAATACCTGCGAGCAGTACTTC. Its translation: CAISECEANTCEQYF.

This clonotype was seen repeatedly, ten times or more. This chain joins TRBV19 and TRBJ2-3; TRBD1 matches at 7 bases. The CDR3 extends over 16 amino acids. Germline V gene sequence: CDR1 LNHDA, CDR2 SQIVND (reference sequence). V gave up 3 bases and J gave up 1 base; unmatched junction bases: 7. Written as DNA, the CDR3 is TGTGCCAGTAGTATCTTGACGACAGGGCGCACAGATACGCAGTATTTT. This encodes CASSILTTGRTDTQYF.

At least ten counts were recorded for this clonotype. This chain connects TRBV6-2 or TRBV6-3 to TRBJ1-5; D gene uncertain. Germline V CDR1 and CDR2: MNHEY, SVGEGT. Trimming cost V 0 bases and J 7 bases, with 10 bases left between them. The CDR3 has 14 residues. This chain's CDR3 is CASSYSIRSQPQHF. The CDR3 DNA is TGTGCCAGCAGTTACTCGATCCGCAGCCAGCCCCAGCATTTT.

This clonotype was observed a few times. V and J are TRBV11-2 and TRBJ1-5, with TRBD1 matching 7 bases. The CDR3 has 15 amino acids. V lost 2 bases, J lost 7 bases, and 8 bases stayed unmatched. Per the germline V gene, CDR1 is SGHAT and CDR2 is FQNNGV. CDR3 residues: CASSLREGGTQPQHF. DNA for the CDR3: TGTGCCAGCAGCTTACGTGAAGGGGGCACCCAGCCCCAGCATTTT. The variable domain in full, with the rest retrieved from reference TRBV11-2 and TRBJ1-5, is EAGVAQSPRYKIIEKRQSVAFWCNPISGHATLYWYQQILGQGPKLLIQFQNNGVVDDSQLPKDRFSAERLKGVDSTLKIQPAKLEDSAVYLCASSLREGGTQPQHFGDGTRLSIL.

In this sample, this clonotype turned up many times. CDR3 in amino acids: CATSDYLGQGVNAGELFF. DNA for the CDR3: TGTGCCACCAGTGATTACCTGGGACAGGGGGTAAATGCCGGGGAGCTGTTTTTT. This chain joins TRBV24-1 and TRBJ2-2; 11 bases are shared with TRBD1. Germline values: CDR1 KGHDR, CDR2 SFDVKD. V gave up 2 bases and J gave up 6 bases; unmatched junction bases: 10. This CDR3 is 18 amino acids long.

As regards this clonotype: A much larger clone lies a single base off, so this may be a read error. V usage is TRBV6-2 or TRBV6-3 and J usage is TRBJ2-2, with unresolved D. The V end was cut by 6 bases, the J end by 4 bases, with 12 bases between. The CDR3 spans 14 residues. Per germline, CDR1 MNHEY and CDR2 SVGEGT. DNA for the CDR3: TGTGCCAGCAGAAACCGTGCCGGCACCGGGGAGCTGTTTTTT. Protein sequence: CASRNRAGTGELFF.

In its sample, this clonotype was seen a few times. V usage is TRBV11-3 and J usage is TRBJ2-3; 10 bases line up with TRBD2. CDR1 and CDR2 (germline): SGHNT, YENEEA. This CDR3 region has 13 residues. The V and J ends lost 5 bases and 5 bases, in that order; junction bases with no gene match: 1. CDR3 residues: CASSRLAGDTQYF. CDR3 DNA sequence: TGTGCCAGCAGCCGACTAGCGGGAGATACGCAGTATTTT. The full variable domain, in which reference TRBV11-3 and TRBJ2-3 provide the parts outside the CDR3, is EAGVVQSPRYKIIEKKQPVAFWCNPISGHNTLYWYLQNLGQGPELLIRYENEEAVDDSQLPKDRFSAERLKGVDSTLKIQPAELGDSAVYLCASSRLAGDTQYFGPGTRLTVL.